This T cell receptor beta chain was retrieved from a study of human T cells and chemical hapten exposure. Background on the study: On the upper back, patch tests were applied with 0.01% DPC and read at 6 days.

TCRdb re-called the RACE reads with MiXCR, one entry per CDR3 protein. The sample records more than 70,000 distinct CDR3 sequences, around a tenth being singletons. Whole-study findings and limits: Patch test score rose with PT1 expanded TCRs, significant at 8, 16, 32, not 4.

Time point indicated: patch test 2, 6 weeks after DPC sensitization. Treatment reported: therapeutic diphenylcyclopropenone sensitization with weekly scalp DPC. This clonotype occurred a few times. Its antigen remains unidentified. Specimen: whole blood, collected in connection with sensitization to the hapten diphenylcyclopropenone (DPC). This receptor was taken from a man younger than 35 with alopecia areata. Some clones in this sample may be carry-over from other donors' samples.

The CDR3 here is CASSARISGANVLTF. The DNA of the CDR3 is TGTGCCAGCAGTGCCAGAATCTCTGGGGCCAACGTCCTGACTTTC. The rearrangement uses TRBV6-1 and TRBJ2-6; D gene uncertain. The CDR3 has 15 amino acids. V lost 4 bases to trimming and J lost 0 bases, with 7 bases between them. Germline V gene data show CDR1 as MNHNS and CDR2 as SASEGT.